Detailed here is one T cell receptor beta chain. Antigen: not known. Clones were sequenced by immunoSEQ multiplex PCR, and TCRdb holds only the in-frame ones, with some missing. The sample records 75,000 to 95,000 clones, 85% to 95% being singletons. Deletions cut 1 base from V and 5 bases from J, with 12 bases between. From germline, CDR1 is SGHAT and CDR2 FQNNGV. CDR3 length: 14 residues. The source of the sample is a study of OX40 agonist ivuxolimab in advanced cancers. Overall study findings and caveats: Fewer expanded clones were found on average in CD4+ than in CD8+ T cells.

Systemic immunosuppression or autoimmune disease history was grounds to exclude patients. Blood specimens came from baseline, cycle 4 day 1, and cycle 7 day 1. This receptor was identified in an adult with an advanced solid tumor such as melanoma, head and neck, liver or kidney cancer. The sequences come from CD4+ or CD8+ T cells sorted from blood, collected in a trial of the OX40 agonist ivuxolimab. The J gene is TRBJ2-7, the V gene TRBV11-2, with D possibly TRBD1 on 5 matching bases. Written as DNA, the CDR3 is TGTGCCAGCAGCTTAGGGGCAGGGAACCACGAGCAGTACTTC. Translating it yields CASSLGAGNHEQYF. Looking up the rest from reference TRBV11-2 and TRBJ2-7 gives the full variable domain: EAGVAQSPRYKIIEKRQSVAFWCNPISGHATLYWYQQILGQGPKLLIQFQNNGVVDDSQLPKDRFSAERLKGVDSTLKIQPAKLEDSAVYLCASSLGAGNHEQYFGPGTRLTVT.